A single sample gave rise to the 2 T cell receptor beta chains below, sequenced in a study of blood T cell repertoires in COVID-19. The protocol was immunoSEQ multiplex PCR, while the TCRdb copy is restricted to in-frame clones and leaves out a portion. The sample records about 140,000 clones, approximately 80% being singletons. Sequencing was performed on peripheral blood. These receptor sequences come from a human donor in a cohort sampled during active COVID-19.

The gene calls are TRBV29-1 and TRBJ2-7, with a possible D match to TRBD1 (6 bases). The V gene's germline CDR1 is SQVTM and CDR2 ANQGSEA. Trimming removed 1 base at V and 3 bases at J, with 13 bases between. The CDR3 contains 14 residues. The CDR3 here is CSVEGARGNYEQYF. In nucleotides, the CDR3 is TGCAGCGTTGAAGGGGCCAGGGGCAACTACGAGCAGTACTTC.

In its sample, this clone was seen once. The chain joins TRBV4-1 to TRBJ1-2; 8 nucleotides agree with TRBD1. V gave up 0 bases and J gave up 4 bases; unmatched junction bases: 7. Germline V gene sequence: CDR1 MGHRA, CDR2 YSYEKL. The CDR3 loop spans 16 amino acids. CDR3 nucleotide sequence: TGCGCCAGCAGCCAAGATCTCGGGGGACAGGTCTATGGCTACACCTTC. Translated: CASSQDLGGQVYGYTF.